The next 20 T cell receptor beta chains were all read from a single sample in a study of CD8 T cells in Susac syndrome. cDNA came from roughly 0.5 to 1 ug RNA primed by random hexamers. MiXCR was run by TCRdb on the immunoSEQ multiplex PCR reads, yielding one entry per CDR3 protein. The sample includes roughly 180,000 distinct CDR3 sequences, 90% to 95% of them seen just once. The specimen sequenced was CD4+ T cells from PBMCs. The receptors stem from a human donor in good health.

The rearrangement uses TRBV20-1 and TRBJ2-1; D ambiguous. Trimming shortened V by 0 bases and J by 9 bases, and 6 bases separated the two germline ends. The germline gives CDR1 DFQATT, CDR2 SNEGSKA (reference sequence). CDR3 length equals 11 residues. The CDR3 sequence is CSARDPTEQFF. The CDR3 DNA reads as TGCAGTGCTAGAGATCCAACTGAGCAGTTCTTC.

This sequence joins TRBV14 and TRBJ2-7; TRBD2 matches at 8 bases. The V gene's germline CDR1 is SGHDN and CDR2 FVKESK. Losses at the gene ends were 2 bases for V and 3 bases for J; bases not matched to a gene: 12. The length of the CDR3 is 17 residues. As DNA, the CDR3 is TGTGCCAGCAGCCAATCCTTTAGCGGGATACAACGCTACGAGCAGTACTTC. Translating it yields CASSQSFSGIQRYEQYF. The variable domain in full, completed from reference TRBV14 and TRBJ2-7, reads EAGVTQFPSHSVIEKGQTVTLRCDPISGHDNLYWYRRVMGKEIKFLLHFVKESKQDESGMPNNRFLAERTGGTYSTLKVQPAELEDSGVYFCASSQSFSGIQRYEQYFGPGTRLTVT.

This sequence joins TRBV20-1 and TRBJ1-1; D gene unclear. The CDR3 has 14 residues. The germline V gene encodes CDR1 DFQATT and CDR2 SNEGSKA (reference sequence). V lost 0 bases to trimming and J lost 1 base, with 9 bases between them. For the CDR3, the DNA is TGCAGTGCTAGAGATCGGCGGGGGAACACTGAAGCTTTCTTT. Translating it yields CSARDRRGNTEAFF.

V is TRBV21-1 and J is TRBJ1-1; whether TRBD1, the table's D call, matches the DNA was not checked. TRBV21-1 constitutes a pseudogene. The CDR3 extends over 12 amino acids. CDR3: CASSRQGCEAFF. CDR3 nucleotide sequence: TGTGCCAGCAGCCGACAGGGTTGTGAAGCTTTCTTT.

The rearrangement uses TRBV2 and TRBJ2-7; 12 bases agree with TRBD1. The CDR3 length is 14 residues. CDR1 and CDR2 (germline): SNHLY, FYNNEI. V shed 6 bases and J 7 bases; nucleotides not matched to a gene: 7. The CDR3: CASRPGQGAREQYF. The CDR3 coding sequence is TGTGCCAGCAGGCCGGGACAGGGGGCGCGGGAGCAGTACTTC. The variable domain in full, completed from reference TRBV2 and TRBJ2-7, reads EPEVTQTPSHQVTQMGQEVILRCVPISNHLYFYWYRQILGQKVEFLVSFYNNEISEKSEIFDDQFSVERPDGSNFTLKIRSTKLEDSAMYFCASRPGQGAREQYFGPGTRLTVT.

This chain links TRBV5-1 with TRBJ1-1, with D possibly matching TRBD1 (5 bases). Trimming cost V 0 bases and J 1 base, with 10 bases left between them. This CDR3 is 15 amino acids long. Germline CDR1 and CDR2: SGHRS and YFSETQ. The CDR3 sequence: CASSLVGRANTEAFF. CDR3 in DNA: TGCGCCAGCAGCTTGGTTGGCAGGGCGAACACTGAAGCTTTCTTT.

The V and J genes are TRBV3-1 and TRBJ1-2, with D maybe TRBD1 (5 bases). The V and J ends lost 8 bases and 6 bases respectively, with 13 bases between them. The CDR3 has 12 amino acids. CDR1 and CDR2 from the germline V gene are LGHDT and YNNKEL (reference sequence). Here the CDR3 DNA reads TGTGCCAGCGGGAAGGGACCTAATGGCTACACCTTC. This gives the protein CASGKGPNGYTF.

V usage is TRBV29-1 and J usage is TRBJ2-3; D is unresolved. Trimming took 0 bases from V and 4 from J, leaving 8 bases between them. CDR1 and CDR2 from the germline V gene are SQVTM and ANQGSEA. The CDR3 has 13 residues. CDR3 nucleotide sequence: TGCAGCGTTGAAGATCTTCGGCCAGATACGCAGTATTTT. It specifies CSVEDLRPDTQYF.

The chain employs TRBV6-5 and TRBJ2-4; 9 bases are a match to TRBD2. CDR1 and CDR2 (germline): MNHEY, SVGAGI. The ends lost 7 bases at V and 6 bases at J; junction bases unmatched: 7. The CDR3 loop spans 14 amino acids. The CDR3 reads CASILPAGGNIQYF. As DNA, the CDR3 is TGTGCCAGCATATTGCCAGCGGGGGGAAACATTCAGTACTTC.

The chain recombines TRBV29-1 with TRBJ1-1; D is undetermined. Trimming took 4 bases from V and 3 from J, leaving 9 bases between them. The CDR3 sequence is 12 residues long. Germline CDR1 and CDR2: SQVTM and ANQGSEA. The CDR3 bases are TGCAGCGTTGTGCGGGAGCACACTGAAGCTTTCTTT. Its translation: CSVVREHTEAFF.

The chain joins TRBV7-2 to TRBJ2-3; TRBD2 aligns across 8 bases. V lost 5 bases, J lost 0 bases, and 10 bases stayed unmatched. The CDR3 spans 17 residues. Germline V gene sequence: CDR1 SGHTA, CDR2 FQGNSA. The CDR3 DNA reads as TGTGCCAGCAGCATTAGGGCGGGGGGCACTAGCACAGATACGCAGTATTTT. It encodes CASSIRAGGTSTDTQYF.

This sequence joins TRBV7-9 and TRBJ2-1, with 11 bases lining up with TRBD1. Germline CDR1 is SEHNR and CDR2 is FQNEAQ (reference sequence). This CDR3 region has 13 residues. With 7 bases clipped from V and 8 bases from J, the junction kept 4 bases outside the gene matches. CDR3 coding DNA: TGTGCCAGCATCCGGACAGGGGGCGATGAGCAGTTCTTC. Protein sequence: CASIRTGGDEQFF.

The chain employs TRBV4-2 and TRBJ2-6; no reliable D call. Deletions cut 1 base from V and 2 bases from J, with 6 bases between. Looked up from germline, CDR1 is LGHNA and CDR2 is YNFKEQ. The CDR3 is made up of 15 amino acids. The CDR3 spells CASSQGDTGANVLTF. The CDR3 DNA is TGTGCCAGCAGCCAAGGAGATACTGGGGCCAACGTCCTGACTTTC.

The chain is built from TRBV30 and TRBJ1-5, with D perhaps TRBD1 (6 bases). Germline V CDR1 and CDR2: GTSNPN, SVGIG (reference sequence). Between the trimmed V and J ends, which lost 3 bases and 4 bases, there was a span of 16 bases. The CDR3 loop spans 15 amino acids. The CDR3 sequence: CAWSQRGATNQPQHF. In DNA, the CDR3 is TGTGCCTGGAGCCAACGGGGGGCGACAAATCAGCCCCAGCATTTT.

The CDR3 spells CASSQEVNTGELFF. In DNA, the CDR3 is TGTGCCAGCAGCCAAGAAGTCAACACCGGGGAGCTGTTTTTT. The gene calls are TRBV3-1 and TRBJ2-2; D call uncertain. The CDR3 runs 14 residues. Per the germline V gene, CDR1 is LGHDT and CDR2 is YNNKEL (reference sequence). Trimming shortened V by 0 bases and J by 2 bases, and 4 bases separated the two germline ends.

The CDR3 region is CSAKQSLGTLHF. The DNA of the CDR3 is TGCAGTGCTAAACAGTCCTTAGGGACCCTCCACTTT. The rearrangement links TRBV20-1 to TRBJ1-6; D call uncertain. V was cut by 4 bases and J by 14 bases, with 15 bases left in between. The CDR3 spans 12 residues. Germline-derived CDR1 and CDR2 are DFQATT and SNEGSKA (reference sequence).

The chain is built from TRBV30 and TRBJ2-3; D call uncertain. V was shortened by 0 bases and J by 4 bases, with 11 bases between the two germline ends. This CDR3 contains 14 residues. CDR1 is GTSNPN, CDR2 SVGIG, per germline (reference sequence). The CDR3 DNA is TGTGCCTGGAGTGTACGAGCTGCCTCAGATACGCAGTATTTT. Protein: CAWSVRAASDTQYF.

CDR3 nucleotide sequence: TGTGCCAGTAGTTTCCGTACAGGGGGCAATGAGCAGTTCTTC. Translated: CASSFRTGGNEQFF. The chain has TRBV19 and TRBJ2-1; 8 nucleotides agree with TRBD1. Germline assignment: CDR1 LNHDA and CDR2 SQIVND (reference sequence). This CDR3 comprises 14 residues. V was clipped by 5 bases and J by 6 bases; unmatched bases: 6.

The chain joins TRBV29-1 to TRBJ2-7; 7 nucleotides agree with TRBD2. The V segment lost 4 bases and the J segment 6 bases; nucleotides outside the gene matches: 12. CDR3 length: 14 residues. The germline V gene has CDR1 SQVTM and CDR2 ANQGSEA. CDR3 nucleotides: TGCAGCGTTGCGGGGGGTGACAGTAGCTTCGAGCAGTACTTC. This codes for CSVAGGDSSFEQYF.

The CDR3 region has the DNA TGCAGTGCTAGAGATCCAGCGGGCGGAGGGGAGACCCAGTACTTC. This translates into CSARDPAGGGETQYF. The chain uses TRBV20-1 and TRBJ2-5, with D maybe TRBD2 (6 bases). The CDR3 sequence is 15 residues long. The V gene lost 0 bases and the J gene lost 5 bases, with 16 bases spanning the gap. Germline V gene lookup returns CDR1 DFQATT and CDR2 SNEGSKA (reference sequence).